Presented here are 31 T cell receptor beta chains from one specimen sequenced in a study of early T cells in non-severe SARS-CoV-2 infection. From the 5' RACE reads, TCRdb called clonotypes with MiXCR, one entry per CDR3 protein. The sample records about 44,000 distinct CDR3 sequences, 12% being singletons. The sequenced sample was whole blood. The receptors were sampled from an adult who was a healthcare worker with PCR-confirmed SARS-CoV-2 infection or an uninfected control (not recorded which).

This clonotype showed up just a few times. The junction shows a germline mismatch at one end, possibly a read error. The chain combines TRBV7-2 with TRBJ2-3; 7 nucleotides line up with TRBD1. From germline, CDR1 is SGHTA and CDR2 FQGNSA. This CDR3 has 12 amino acids. The CDR3 loop is CASSSYLGDSEF. CDR3 nucleotide sequence: TGTGCCAGCAGCTCATATTTGGGGGACAGCGAATTT.

This clonotype was counted between two and nine times. V is TRBV7-2 and J is TRBJ2-1; D unresolved. Germline values: CDR1 SGHTA, CDR2 FQGNSA. The CDR3 contains 11 residues. V gave up 4 bases and J gave up 13 bases, with 11 bases separating them. CDR3 amino acids: CASSSRPLQFF. The DNA for the CDR3 is TGTGCCAGCAGCTCGCGCCCGCTCCAGTTCTTC. The full variable domain, with the rest looked up from reference TRBV7-2 and TRBJ2-1, is GAGVSQSPSNKVTEKGKDVELRCDPISGHTALYWYRQSLGQGLEFLIYFQGNSAPDKSGLPSDRFSAERTGGSVSTLTIQRTQQEDSAVYLCASSSRPLQFFGPGTRLTVL.

This clonotype has more than one count but fewer than ten. The chain uses TRBV30 and TRBJ2-7; possibly TRBD1 for D (5 bases). Germline V gives CDR1 GTSNPN, CDR2 SVGIG (reference sequence). The CDR3 length is 13 residues. The V gene lost 3 bases and the J gene lost 2 bases, with 11 bases spanning the gap. The CDR3 here is CAWSWQGTYEQYF. The CDR3 DNA reads TGTGCCTGGAGCTGGCAGGGTACCTACGAGCAGTACTTC.

The chain employs TRBV2 and TRBJ2-3, with 7 bases lining up with TRBD2. J lost 4 bases, V lost 5 bases, and 3 bases had no gene match. Germline V CDR1 and CDR2: SNHLY, FYNNEI. CDR3 size: 13 residues. CDR3 loop: CASSQLAADTQYF. The CDR3 nucleotides are TGTGCCAGCAGTCAGCTAGCGGCAGATACGCAGTATTTT.

This clonotype has a count of ten or more. The CDR3 DNA reads as TGCAGTGCCTTGGGGGGACGGACTAGCGGTAGCGAGCAGTACTTC. Amino acids: CSALGGRTSGSEQYF. The J gene is TRBJ2-7, the V gene TRBV20-1, with TRBD2 matching over 10 bases. Germline V lookup: CDR1 DFQATT, CDR2 SNEGSKA (reference sequence). The CDR3 is 15 amino acids. V lost 6 bases, J lost 6 bases, and 14 bases stayed unmatched.

Comments on this clonotype: A much larger clone lies a single base off, so this may be a read error. The chain recombines TRBV6-6 with TRBJ2-1; D unclear. This CDR3 region has 11 residues. Germline CDR1 reads MNHNY; CDR2 reads SVGAGI (reference sequence). CDR3 in DNA: TGTGCCAGCAGTCACTCGAATGAGCAGTTCTTC. Its translation: CASSHSNEQFF.

This clonotype showed up many times. V is TRBV7-6 and J is TRBJ2-5, with a weak D call TRBD2 (6 bases). Germline V lookup: CDR1 SGHVS, CDR2 FNYEAQ. With 1 base removed from V and 4 bases from J, the gap between germline ends came to 16 bases. This CDR3 has 16 amino acids. The CDR3 DNA sequence: TGTGCCAGCAGCTTAGAACTGGACCCGCGGGGAGAGACCCAGTACTTC. Protein sequence: CASSLELDPRGETQYF.

The table lists this clonotype with a few counts. The chain joins TRBV20-1 to TRBJ2-2; D may be TRBD1 or TRBD2 (5 bases each). Germline assignment: CDR1 DFQATT and CDR2 SNEGSKA (reference sequence). The CDR3 spans 15 residues. Trimming stripped 3 bases from V and 5 bases from J, with 16 bases between. Written as DNA, the CDR3 is TGCAGTGCTAGCCGGGACGCCAGGGATACCGGGGAGCTGTTTTTT. The encoded protein is CSASRDARDTGELFF.

The sample holds a few counts of this clonotype. The rearrangement uses TRBV5-1 and TRBJ2-5, with 11 bases matching TRBD2. Germline-derived CDR1 and CDR2 are SGHRS and YFSETQ. Trimming took 7 bases from V and 5 from J; bases not matched to a gene: 7. The CDR3 loop spans 14 amino acids. The CDR3 sequence: CASSSSGRTETQYF. CDR3 coding DNA: TGCGCCAGCTCCTCTAGCGGGAGGACGGAGACCCAGTACTTC.

This clonotype was picked up many times. The CDR3 nucleotides read TGTGCCAGCAGCCAATTCAGAGACCCGTCCTACGAGCAGTACTTC. Residues: CASSQFRDPSYEQYF. The chain combines TRBV3-1 with TRBJ2-7; no clear D. The CDR3 is 15 residues long. V gave up 2 bases and J gave up 1 base, with 12 bases separating them. Germline V gives CDR1 LGHDT, CDR2 YNNKEL (reference sequence).

This clonotype showed up many times. This rearrangement joins TRBV12-3 or TRBV12-4 to TRBJ2-7; no definite D call. V gave up 5 bases and J gave up 1 base, with 9 bases separating them. The CDR3 is 13 amino acids. The CDR3 sequence: CASSMVGSYEQYF. The DNA for the CDR3 is TGTGCCAGCAGTATGGTTGGTTCCTACGAGCAGTACTTC.

The rearrangement links TRBV15 to TRBJ2-7; the D is unclear. The germline gives CDR1 LNHNV, CDR2 YYDKDF (reference sequence). Trimming stripped 5 bases from V and 9 bases from J, with 14 bases between. There are 12 residues in the CDR3. The chain's CDR3 is CATSAAGLPQYF. In DNA form, the CDR3 reads TGTGCCACCAGCGCCGCCGGGCTACCGCAGTACTTC.

This clonotype was seen ten or more times. The chain joins TRBV5-1 to TRBJ2-4, with 7 bases that match TRBD2. V dropped 2 bases and J dropped 5; count of bases not matched to a gene: 1. The CDR3 extends over 13 amino acids. Germline lookup yields CDR1 SGHRS and CDR2 YFSETQ. CDR3 residues: CASSFAGENIQYF. CDR3 in DNA: TGCGCCAGCAGCTTCGCGGGAGAAAACATTCAGTACTTC.

This clonotype was counted many times. The chain joins TRBV27 to TRBJ2-5; 10 nucleotides align to TRBD2. CDR3 length: 16 amino acids. The V and J ends lost 4 bases and 0 bases, in that order; junction bases with no gene match: 5. CDR1 is MNHEY and CDR2 is SMNVEV in the germline V gene (reference sequence). The DNA of the CDR3 is TGTGCCAGCAGTTCCCTAGCGGGGGCGTACCAAGAGACCCAGTACTTC. It translates to CASSSLAGAYQETQYF.

The rearrangement uses TRBV2 and TRBJ2-7, with D possibly matching TRBD2 (6 bases). The CDR3 consists of 13 residues. With 4 bases removed from V and 6 bases from J, the gap between germline ends came to 13 bases. Germline loops: CDR1 SNHLY, CDR2 FYNNEI. The CDR3 protein is CASSVIGSGEQYF. Here the CDR3 DNA reads TGTGCCAGCAGTGTAATCGGGAGTGGCGAGCAGTACTTC.

This clonotype was detected many times. The DNA of the CDR3 is TGCAGTGCTAATAAGCGGGGGGGCCGTGCCAAAAACATTCAGTACTTC. Protein product: CSANKRGGRAKNIQYF. J is TRBJ2-4 and V is TRBV20-1; 10 bases line up with TRBD2. Germline V lookup: CDR1 DFQATT, CDR2 SNEGSKA (reference sequence). Trimming removed 4 bases from V and 1 base from J; junction bases left unmatched: 7. The CDR3 contains 16 residues.

This clonotype was observed many times. The rearrangement uses TRBV20-1 and TRBJ2-5; D gene ambiguous. The CDR3 extends over 13 amino acids. V gave up 1 base and J gave up 0 bases, with 6 bases separating them. Germline assignment: CDR1 DFQATT and CDR2 SNEGSKA (reference sequence). The CDR3: CSARVSNQETQYF. Written as DNA, the CDR3 is TGCAGTGCTAGAGTTTCAAACCAAGAGACCCAGTACTTC.

The rearrangement links TRBV15 to TRBJ2-6, with D possibly TRBD1 on 6 matching bases. Germline V gene data show CDR1 as LNHNV and CDR2 as YYDKDF (reference sequence). The V end lost 3 bases, the J end lost 4 bases, and 13 bases lay between the germline ends. The CDR3 loop spans 16 amino acids. CDR3 in DNA: TGTGCCACCAGCAGTGGAAACAGGGCCGGGGCCAACGTCCTGACTTTC. Its protein product is CATSSGNRAGANVLTF.

This clonotype has just a few counts. V usage is TRBV4-2 and J usage is TRBJ2-4, with D possibly being TRBD1 or TRBD2 (5 bases each). The CDR3 loop spans 16 amino acids. The V end was cut by 3 bases, the J end by 6 bases, with 18 bases between. Germline V gene lookup returns CDR1 LGHNA and CDR2 YNFKEQ. The CDR3 reads CASSQDSSGQGNIQYF. The CDR3 DNA sequence: TGTGCCAGCAGCCAGGACTCTTCGGGGCAGGGAAACATTCAGTACTTC.

The chain links TRBV5-4 to TRBJ1-1, with D perhaps matching TRBD1 (5 bases). V lost 3 bases, J lost 6 bases, and 12 bases lay in between. CDR1 SGHNT and CDR2 YYREEE come from the germline V gene (reference sequence). The CDR3 is made up of 13 amino acids. CDR3 region: CASSYGGAPEAFF. For the CDR3, the DNA is TGTGCCAGCAGCTACGGCGGGGCACCTGAAGCTTTCTTT. Variable domain in full (rest from reference TRBV5-4 and TRBJ1-1): ETGVTQSPTHLIKTRGQQVTLRCSSQSGHNTVSWYQQALGQGPQFIFQYYREEENGRGNFPPRFSGLQFPNYSSELNVNALELDDSALYLCASSYGGAPEAFFGQGTRLTVV.

V is TRBV7-9 and J is TRBJ1-2, with D hard to call. V lost 2 bases to trimming and J lost 2 bases, with 3 bases between them. The CDR3 runs to 12 residues. Germline V lookup: CDR1 SEHNR, CDR2 FQNEAQ (reference sequence). The CDR3: CASSLINYGYTF. CDR3 sequence (DNA): TGTGCCAGCAGCTTAATCAACTATGGCTACACCTTC.

This clonotype was recorded at least ten times. The rearrangement links TRBV2 to TRBJ1-2; 9 nucleotides match TRBD1. The V segment lost 6 bases and the J segment 6 bases; nucleotides outside the gene matches: 17. Germline loops: CDR1 SNHLY, CDR2 FYNNEI. There are 17 residues in the CDR3. The CDR3 loop is CASSKTGQGSLFDGYTF. In nucleotides, the CDR3 is TGTGCCAGCAGCAAGACGGGACAGGGCTCTTTATTTGATGGCTACACCTTC. The full variable domain, its missing parts supplied by reference TRBV2 and TRBJ1-2, is EPEVTQTPSHQVTQMGQEVILRCVPISNHLYFYWYRQILGQKVEFLVSFYNNEISEKSEIFDDQFSVERPDGSNFTLKIRSTKLEDSAMYFCASSKTGQGSLFDGYTFGSGTRLTVV.

CDR3 region: CAISARGAEQYF. In nucleotides, the CDR3 is TGTGCCATCAGTGCCAGGGGGGCCGAGCAGTACTTC. The V call is TRBV10-3, the J call TRBJ2-7; weak D call: TRBD1 (7 bases). Trimming left V 4 bases short and J 6 bases short, with 10 bases between. Germline CDR1 and CDR2: ENHRY and SYGVKD. This CDR3 is 12 amino acids long.

The sample holds many counts of this clonotype. This chain links TRBV20-1 with TRBJ2-1; D is undetermined. The CDR3 loop spans 11 amino acids. V was pared by 2 bases and J by 12 bases, with 11 bases between. CDR1 DFQATT and CDR2 SNEGSKA come from the germline V gene (reference sequence). CDR3 amino acids: CSARLQFTQFF. In DNA, the CDR3 is TGCAGTGCTAGACTACAGTTTACGCAGTTCTTC.

This clonotype counts as medium-sized. The V and J genes are TRBV7-9 and TRBJ2-1, with TRBD2 identical over 7 bases. This CDR3 is 15 amino acids long. CDR1 and CDR2 (germline): SEHNR, FQNEAQ (reference sequence). The V and J ends lost 4 bases and 6 bases, in that order; junction bases with no gene match: 9. CDR3 loop: CASSSTSRYGNEQFF. The CDR3 DNA sequence: TGTGCCAGCAGCTCGACTAGCCGGTACGGCAATGAGCAGTTCTTC.

This chain links TRBV7-2 with TRBJ2-3; D is uncertain. Trimming took off 5 bases at V and 5 bases at J, with 11 bases between the two ends. Germline-derived CDR1 and CDR2 are SGHTA and FQGNSA. The CDR3 consists of 13 residues. The CDR3 reads CASSKNVKDTQYF. The CDR3 DNA is TGTGCCAGCAGCAAAAATGTGAAAGATACGCAGTATTTT.

In this sample, this clonotype turned up a few times. V usage is TRBV9 and J usage is TRBJ1-1; D remains ambiguous. V was cut by 3 bases and J by 1 base, with 13 bases left in between. The CDR3 loop spans 15 amino acids. Germline assignment: CDR1 SGDLS and CDR2 YYNGEE. CDR3 amino acids: CASSAIGAENTEAFF. For the CDR3, the DNA is TGTGCCAGCAGCGCGATCGGAGCGGAGAACACTGAAGCTTTCTTT.

In this sample, this clonotype turned up many times. The V and J genes are TRBV24-1 and TRBJ2-6; D not resolved. Germline-derived CDR1 and CDR2 are KGHDR and SFDVKD. The CDR3 runs 16 residues. V shed 1 base and J shed 0 bases, with 6 bases lying between them. The CDR3, as DNA: TGTGCCACCAGTGATTTCGGCCGCTCTGGGGCCAACGTCCTGACTTTC. Protein product: CATSDFGRSGANVLTF.

In this sample, this clonotype turned up many times. The gene calls are TRBV7-2 and TRBJ2-1, with D perhaps matching TRBD2 (6 bases). The V end was cut by 7 bases, the J end by 6 bases, with 13 bases between. CDR3 length: 13 amino acids. In germline, CDR1 is SGHTA, CDR2 FQGNSA. This CDR3 reads CASTLAGSNEQFF. The DNA of the CDR3 is TGTGCCAGCACCCTCGCGGGGTCCAATGAGCAGTTCTTC.

This clonotype was observed at least ten times. The V gene is TRBV4-2, the J gene TRBJ1-2, with 9 nucleotides matching TRBD1. This CDR3 spans 16 amino acids. Per germline, CDR1 LGHNA and CDR2 YNFKEQ. J gave up 8 bases and V 4 bases, and 14 bases lay outside the gene matches. The CDR3, as DNA: TGTGCCAGCAGCCGGGATTTCGCCGGACAGGGGTACGGCTACACCTTC. Amino acid sequence: CASSRDFAGQGYGYTF.

This clonotype was seen many times. The chain has TRBV5-5 and TRBJ1-1, with D unclear. This CDR3 is 14 amino acids long. Germline V gene sequence: CDR1 SGHKS, CDR2 YYEKEE (reference sequence). Trimming pared 3 bases from V and 1 base from J, leaving 10 bases between. The CDR3 loop is CASSSVATNTEAFF. The CDR3 region has the DNA TGTGCCAGCAGCTCGGTTGCGACGAACACTGAAGCTTTCTTT.